This TCR beta chain was sequenced for a study of blood T cells in healthy people across ages. The people who gave samples were healthy Caucasians from Russia, aged roughly 6 to 90. A J-beta primer mix and a sample-barcoded 5' primer were used in a second PCR of about 7 to 12 cycles. TCRdb re-analysed the 5' RACE reads in MiXCR, keeping a single row per CDR3 protein. This table holds 550,000 to 650,000 distinct CDR3 sequences, about 28% found once. The V end was cut by 2 bases, the J end by 2 bases, with 14 bases between. In germline, CDR1 is SGHTA, CDR2 FQGTGA. This CDR3 spans 16 amino acids. The sequence was collected from a woman of 80 years or more in good health. The chain joins TRBV7-3 to TRBJ2-3; D gene unclear. Sequences were obtained from blood. The chain's CDR3 is CASSLGLGLDTDTQYF. In nucleotides, the CDR3 is TGTGCCAGCAGCTTAGGGCTCGGGCTCGACACAGATACGCAGTATTTT.